These T cell receptor beta chains were read from a single sample in a study of T cells after yellow fever vaccination. TCRdb processed the 5' RACE reads anew with MiXCR; each CDR3 protein has one entry. The data contain some 350,000 distinct CDR3 sequences, approximately 6% of them singletons. The starting material was PBMCs, obtained 5 days after the yellow fever booster vaccination. The receptors come from a man aged 25-45 years who received the YFV17D yellow fever vaccine. The CDR3 runs from the conserved cysteine through the conserved F or W. D genes are given only for firm matches. Clone size is given for some rows only: seen once, a few or many times, or a class if the clone is expanded.

CDR3nt	CDR3aa	d_gene	v_gene	abundance	j_gene
TGTGCCAGCAGCGAAGGGACTGGCTCCTACAATGAGCAGTTCTTC	CASSEGTGSYNEQFF	.	TRBV5-4	.	TRBJ2-1
TGTGCCAGCAGTGAGGAGGTTGGGACTGCCCATCTCAATGAGCAGTTCTTC	CASSEEVGTAHLNEQFF	.	TRBV6-1	few	TRBJ2-1
TGTGCCATCAGTGAAGGGCCCGGGGAAAGAGCTTTCTTT	CAISEGPGERAFF	.	TRBV10-3	many	TRBJ1-1
TGCGCCAGCAGCCAAGATCAGACTAGCGGGTTGCAGAGTACGCAGTATTTT	CASSQDQTSGLQSTQYF	TRBD2	TRBV4-3	many	TRBJ2-3
TGTGCCATCAGTGAATCGGAAAACAATGAGCAGTTCTTC	CAISESENNEQFF	.	TRBV10-3	many	TRBJ2-1
TGTGCCAGCAGCTTAGGAGGGACGGGACCTTATAATTCACCCCTCCACTTT	CASSLGGTGPYNSPLHF	.	TRBV7-2	few	TRBJ1-6
TGTGCCAGCAGTCGGAGGGAGGCCTACGAGCAGTACTTC	CASSRREAYEQYF	.	TRBV27	few	TRBJ2-7
TGCGCCAGCAGCGGCCCCGGGACATTCTACGAGCAGTACTTC	CASSGPGTFYEQYF	.	TRBV5-1	few	TRBJ2-7
TGCAGTGCCCGACTAGCGGGTTTGTTTGAGCAGTTCTTC	CSARLAGLFEQFF	TRBD2	TRBV20-1	few	TRBJ2-1
TGTGCCAGCAGTTCTGGGGGGCTAGCGGGCCAAGAGACCCAGTACTTC	CASSSGGLAGQETQYF	TRBD2	TRBV13	.	TRBJ2-5
TGTGCCAGCAGCCCGGACGGAGGTGCGGTTGGCACCATATATTTT	CASSPDGGAVGTIYF	.	TRBV12-3/TRBV12-4	.	TRBJ1-3
TGTGCCAGCAGTAAGACTGGCCTAAGCACAGATACGCAGTATTTT	CASSKTGLSTDTQYF	.	TRBV6-1	many	TRBJ2-3
TGTGCCAGCATCGGACTTGGAGAGACCCAGTACTTC	CASIGLGETQYF	.	TRBV3-1	.	TRBJ2-5
TGCGCCAGCAGCCAGAGCGGGAGGGCCGGGGAGCTGTTTTTT	CASSQSGRAGELFF	TRBD2	TRBV5-1	many	TRBJ2-2
TGTGCCAGTAGTACGCAGTGGGGCTCCTACGAGCAGTACTTC	CASSTQWGSYEQYF	.	TRBV19	.	TRBJ2-7
TGTGCCAGCAGCCTGGGGTTCGGTAGGACCGGGGAGCTGGTTTTT	CASSLGFGRTGELVF	.	TRBV12-3/TRBV12-4	.	TRBJ2-2
TGCAGCGTTGAAGTAGCGGACACAGCCTACGAGCAGTACTTC	CSVEVADTAYEQYF	.	TRBV29-1	few	TRBJ2-7
TGCGCCAGCAGCCAAGGCCTTCCTGCGGGAGGTCAAGAGACCCAGTACTTC	CASSQGLPAGGQETQYF	TRBD2	TRBV4-3	few	TRBJ2-5
TGTGCCACCCACGAGGTCGCTCCCCTAGCGGGAGGGCCTTGGGAGCAGTACTTC	CATHEVAPLAGGPWEQYF	TRBD2	TRBV6-5	many	TRBJ2-7
TGCGCCAGCAGCCCCCGGGACACCCCCTACGAGCAGTACTTC	CASSPRDTPYEQYF	.	TRBV5-1	many	TRBJ2-7
TGTGCCAGCAGCTTAGGATCGCTTAACTATGGCTACACCTTC	CASSLGSLNYGYTF	.	TRBV7-8	many	TRBJ1-2
TGTGCCAGCAGCCCCCCCGACAGGGGGTATGAGCAGTACTTC	CASSPPDRGYEQYF	TRBD1	TRBV28	many	TRBJ2-7
TGTGCCACGGGCCCCGGGACAGGCCAGCGGAAACTGTTTTTT	CATGPGTGQRKLFF	TRBD1	TRBV27	many	TRBJ1-4
TGTGCCAGCAGCTTGGAAGGGACGGGATTCAATGAGCAGTTCTTC	CASSLEGTGFNEQFF	.	TRBV5-4	.	TRBJ2-1
TGTGCCAGCAGCCAAGGGGACAGGGGAACGCAGACCCAGTACTTC	CASSQGDRGTQTQYF	TRBD1	TRBV3-1	few	TRBJ2-5
TGCGCCAGCAGCACATATCGCGGCTCTGGGGCCAACGTCCTGACTTTC	CASSTYRGSGANVLTF	.	TRBV5-1	few	TRBJ2-6
TGTGCCAGCTCTGTAGAGGGCCTGGGCACCGGGGAGCTGTTTTTT	CASSVEGLGTGELFF	.	TRBV12-3/TRBV12-4	many	TRBJ2-2
TGTGCCAGCAGCTTAGTAGCGCAATACACAGATACGCAGTATTTT	CASSLVAQYTDTQYF	.	TRBV7-2	many	TRBJ2-3
TGCAGTGCTAGAGACAGCCGCGACACATCCTACGAGCAGTACTTC	CSARDSRDTSYEQYF	.	TRBV20-1	.	TRBJ2-7
TGCAGTGCTAGACTCGAGCTCTACGAGCAGTACTTC	CSARLELYEQYF	.	TRBV20-1	many	TRBJ2-7
TGTGCCAGCAGTTACTCCGGGACTAGCACAGTGGAGACCCAGTACTTC	CASSYSGTSTVETQYF	TRBD2	TRBV6-5	few	TRBJ2-5
TGTGCCAGCAGTTTTCGACAGGTCCACGAGCAGTACTTC	CASSFRQVHEQYF	.	TRBV12-3/TRBV12-4	few	TRBJ2-7
TGTGCCAGCAGCCAAGCACCCCGACTAGCGGGAGCGACGGATACGCAGTATTTT	CASSQAPRLAGATDTQYF	TRBD2	TRBV14	.	TRBJ2-3
TGTGCCAGTAGTTCACCGGGACTAGGGGGCTACAATGAGCAGTTCTTC	CASSSPGLGGYNEQFF	TRBD2	TRBV19	.	TRBJ2-1
TGCAGCGACCACCGGGACAGAACCTACGAGCAGTACTTC	CSDHRDRTYEQYF	TRBD1	TRBV29-1	few	TRBJ2-7
TGTGCCTGGAGTGTACAGAACAATCAGCCCCAGCATTTT	CAWSVQNNQPQHF	.	TRBV30	few	TRBJ1-5
TGTGCCAGCAGCTCAAGTCCCGGGACAGGGGGGAATGAAAAACTGTTTTTT	CASSSSPGTGGNEKLFF	TRBD1	TRBV5-5	few	TRBJ1-4
TGTGCCAGCAGCTTGGTTGAGAACGATGAGCAGTTCTTC	CASSLVENDEQFF	.	TRBV5-4	.	TRBJ2-1
TGTGCCAGCAGCTCACCGTATTCGGGTGAACCGACCTACGAGCAGTACTTC	CASSSPYSGEPTYEQYF	.	TRBV5-5	few	TRBJ2-7
TGTGCCAGCAGTCACGACCGGGCAACTAATGAAAAACTGTTTTTT	CASSHDRATNEKLFF	.	TRBV7-9	.	TRBJ1-4
TGTGCCAGCAGCTCAGGCGGGCTAGCGGCTTTCAATGAGCAGTTCTTC	CASSSGGLAAFNEQFF	TRBD2	TRBV7-3	.	TRBJ2-1
TGCAGTGCTAGAGATGAAGGGGGTAAAGAAAAACTGTTTTTT	CSARDEGGKEKLFF	.	TRBV20-1	.	TRBJ1-4
TGCGCCAGCAGCTTGGAGGAGGAGACCCAGTACTTC	CASSLEEETQYF	.	TRBV5-1	.	TRBJ2-5
TGTGCCACCAGTGATCGCCTAGGTGGCTCCTACAATGAGCAGTTCTTC	CATSDRLGGSYNEQFF	.	TRBV24-1	.	TRBJ2-1
TGTGCCAGCAGCCCTTCGGCGGATACGCAGTATTTT	CASSPSADTQYF	.	TRBV5-4	many	TRBJ2-3
TGCGCCAGCAGCTTGGAGATGAGCTCCTACGAGCAGTACTTC	CASSLEMSSYEQYF	.	TRBV5-1	many	TRBJ2-7
TGTGCCAGCAGTTTGCGGGAGGCTAGCACAGATACGCAGTATTTT	CASSLREASTDTQYF	TRBD2	TRBV12-3/TRBV12-4	.	TRBJ2-3
TGTGCCAGCAGCTTGACCGACAGGACCACAGATACGCAGTATTTT	CASSLTDRTTDTQYF	.	TRBV7-2	many	TRBJ2-3
TGCGCCAGCAGTACGAGGGGCCCTGAGCAGTTCTTC	CASSTRGPEQFF	.	TRBV5-1	many	TRBJ2-1
TGTGCCAGCAGCTCTCTGGTGGGGACCCTTAGGTCCTACGAGCAGTACTTC	CASSSLVGTLRSYEQYF	.	TRBV7-2	few	TRBJ2-7